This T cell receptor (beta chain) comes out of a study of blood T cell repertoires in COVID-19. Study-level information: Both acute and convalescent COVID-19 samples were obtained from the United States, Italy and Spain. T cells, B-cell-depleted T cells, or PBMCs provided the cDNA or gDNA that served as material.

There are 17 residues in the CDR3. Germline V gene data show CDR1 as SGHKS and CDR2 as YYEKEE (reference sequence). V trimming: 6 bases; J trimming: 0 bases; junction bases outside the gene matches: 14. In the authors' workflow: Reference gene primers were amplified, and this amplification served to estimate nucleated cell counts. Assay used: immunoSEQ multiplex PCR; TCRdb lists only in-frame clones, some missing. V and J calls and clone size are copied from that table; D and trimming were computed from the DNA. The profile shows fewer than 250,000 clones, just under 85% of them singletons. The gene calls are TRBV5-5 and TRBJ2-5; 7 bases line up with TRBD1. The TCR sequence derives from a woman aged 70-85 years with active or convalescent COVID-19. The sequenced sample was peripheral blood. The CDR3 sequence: CASIPPGTATNQETQYF. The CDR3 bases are TGTGCCAGCATCCCGCCCGGGACAGCCACCAACCAAGAGACCCAGTACTTC. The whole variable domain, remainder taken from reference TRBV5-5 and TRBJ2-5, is DAGVTQSPTHLIKTRGQQVTLRCSPISGHKSVSWYQQVLGQGPQFIFQYYEKEERGRGNFPDRFSARQFPNYSSELNVNALLLGDSALYLCASIPPGTATNQETQYFGPGTRLLVL.